This record looks at one T cell receptor (beta chain) sequence and its context. Its antigen is undetermined. This entry comes from a study of graft-versus-host responses after intestinal transplantation. TCRdb keeps only in-frame clones here, not all; method: immunoSEQ multiplex PCR. The repertoire holds about 120,000 clones, with about nine tenths as singletons. The germline V gene encodes CDR1 MNHNS and CDR2 SASEGT. V trimming: 2 bases; J trimming: 3 bases; junction bases outside the gene matches: 10. The CDR3 length is 16 residues. Study-wide points: Recipient-marrow GvH clones were detected, some having first appeared in ileum or blood.

The chain couples TRBV6-1 to TRBJ2-7; 7 bases fit TRBD1. The sequencing used unstimulated CD4+ T cells sorted from spleen or lymph node cells, collected before intestinal transplant. This clonotype was sampled from a human donor who received an intestinal transplant. CDR3 bases: TGTGCCAGCAGTGAACCAGGGACAGCTATTAGCTACGAGCAGTACTTC. Amino acids: CASSEPGTAISYEQYF.